The rows below give T cell receptor beta chains drawn from one sample of a study of patients and donors after allogeneic stem cell transplantation. TCRdb used MiXCR to reprocess the RT-PCR reads, holding one entry per CDR3 protein. The data hold roughly 200,000 distinct CDR3 sequences, with about 40% observed a single time. The specimen was blood, either unsorted or a sorted T cell fraction (not recorded which). These receptors all stem from a human donor who was either an allogeneic HSCT recipient or a stem cell or donor lymphocyte infusion donor (not recorded which). It is not recorded whose cells these are; they may come from a transplant donor. Each CDR3 is given with its conserved first and last residue. The order of the fields is V gene, J gene, D gene, clone size, CDR3 protein, CDR3 DNA. A D gene is named only where the DNA matches it firmly. A clone size is listed for some rows: how often the clone was seen (once, few, many), or a class if it is expanded.

TRBV24-1	TRBJ2-1	TRBD2	few	CATSDGLAHSYNEQFF	TGTGCCACCAGTGACGGACTAGCGCACTCCTACAATGAGCAGTTCTTC
TRBV30	TRBJ2-7	NA	NA	CAWSVLSEGHEQYF	TGTGCCTGGAGTGTACTGAGTGAAGGCCACGAGCAGTACTTC
TRBV7-6	TRBJ2-3	NA	once	CASSLVGSSDTQYF	TGTGCCAGCAGCTTAGTTGGTAGTTCAGATACGCAGTATTTT
TRBV11-2	TRBJ1-1	NA	NA	CASSPQVGGAEAFF	TGTGCCAGCAGCCCTCAGGTAGGGGGAGCTGAAGCTTTCTTT
TRBV5-1	TRBJ1-3	NA	NA	CASSLAPATTSGNTIYF	TGCGCCAGCAGCTTGGCCCCAGCAACCACCTCTGGAAACACCATATATTTT
TRBV5-6	TRBJ1-1	NA	NA	CASSRPPGTAEAFF	TGTGCCAGCAGCCGACCCCCGGGAACGGCTGAAGCTTTCTTT
TRBV28	TRBJ2-7	NA	once	CASRERGIYEQYF	TGTGCCAGCCGTGAAAGGGGTATCTACGAGCAGTACTTC
TRBV18	TRBJ1-5	NA	NA	CASSPSQNNQPQHF	TGTGCCAGCTCACCATCTCAGAACAATCAGCCCCAGCATTTT
TRBV5-1	TRBJ2-1	NA	NA	CASSIPGYEQFF	TGCGCCAGCAGCATCCCGGGTTATGAGCAGTTCTTC
TRBV4-3	TRBJ1-3	NA	NA	CASSQDPGTARGNTIYF	TGCGCCAGCAGCCAAGATCCCGGGACGGCTCGCGGAAACACCATATATTTT
TRBV5-8	TRBJ1-1	NA	few	CASNLFLEAFF	TGTGCCAGCAACCTTTTCCTAGAAGCTTTCTTT
TRBV25-1	TRBJ2-2	NA	once	CASSGTFNTGELFF	TGTGCCAGCAGTGGGACCTTTAACACCGGGGAGCTGTTTTTT
TRBV5-6	TRBJ2-7	NA	NA	CASSFGATYEQYF	TGTGCCAGCAGCTTCGGGGCCACCTACGAGCAGTACTTC
TRBV10-3	TRBJ2-7	NA	NA	CAIMKGNEQYF	TGTGCCATCATGAAGGGGAACGAGCAGTACTTC